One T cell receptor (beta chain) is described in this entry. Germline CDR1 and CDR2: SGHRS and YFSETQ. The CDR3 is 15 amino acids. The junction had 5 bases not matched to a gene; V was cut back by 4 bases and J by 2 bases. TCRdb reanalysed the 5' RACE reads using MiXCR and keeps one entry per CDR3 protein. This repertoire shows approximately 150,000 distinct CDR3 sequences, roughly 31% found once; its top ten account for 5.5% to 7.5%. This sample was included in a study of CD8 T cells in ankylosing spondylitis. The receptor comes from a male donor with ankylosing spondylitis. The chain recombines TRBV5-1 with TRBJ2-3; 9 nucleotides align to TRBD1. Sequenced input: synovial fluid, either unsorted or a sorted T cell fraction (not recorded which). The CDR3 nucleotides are TGCGCCAGCAGCGGAGGGACAGGGCCCACAGATACGCAGTATTTT. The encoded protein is CASSGGTGPTDTQYF.